Listed here are 2 T cell receptor beta chains from one sample, sequenced in a study of blood T cell repertoires in COVID-19 (dated by TCRdb to about 2020). The library was produced with the immunoSEQ multiplex PCR assay. TCRdb obtained this table from immuneACCESS and retained in-frame rearrangements with V and J assigned. These tables miss some clones; where compared with another copy, unresolved V genes account for less than half of the shortfall, and the remainder is unexplained. The sample profile shows 100,000 to 150,000 clones; 80% to 90% of them were found once. The top ten hold more than 3.5% of the sample. The material sequenced was peripheral blood. The receptor set was obtained from a man in his 60s with COVID-19, enrolled during active disease.

The chain recombines TRBV19 with TRBJ2-7; D perhaps matches TRBD2 (5 bases). Germline lookup yields CDR1 LNHDA and CDR2 SQIVND (reference sequence). Trimming pared 6 bases from V and 2 bases from J, leaving 11 bases between. This CDR3 comprises 13 residues. CDR3 amino acids: CASRYHGAYEQYF. Here the CDR3 DNA reads TGTGCCAGTAGATACCACGGGGCCTACGAGCAGTACTTC. Variable domain in full (rest from reference TRBV19 and TRBJ2-7): DGGITQSPKYLFRKEGQNVTLSCEQNLNHDAMYWYRQDPGQGLRLIYYSQIVNDFQKGDIAEGYSVSREKKESFPLTVTSAQKNPTAFYLCASRYHGAYEQYFGPGTRLTVT.

The CDR3 DNA is TGTGCCAGCAGTATGGACAGGGCGAACACTGAAGCTTTCTTT. This codes for CASSMDRANTEAFF. V gene TRBV27 combines with J gene TRBJ1-1, with TRBD1 matching 8 bases. The ends lost 5 bases at V and 1 base at J; junction bases unmatched: 3. The CDR3 loop spans 14 amino acids. Germline values: CDR1 MNHEY, CDR2 SMNVEV (reference sequence).